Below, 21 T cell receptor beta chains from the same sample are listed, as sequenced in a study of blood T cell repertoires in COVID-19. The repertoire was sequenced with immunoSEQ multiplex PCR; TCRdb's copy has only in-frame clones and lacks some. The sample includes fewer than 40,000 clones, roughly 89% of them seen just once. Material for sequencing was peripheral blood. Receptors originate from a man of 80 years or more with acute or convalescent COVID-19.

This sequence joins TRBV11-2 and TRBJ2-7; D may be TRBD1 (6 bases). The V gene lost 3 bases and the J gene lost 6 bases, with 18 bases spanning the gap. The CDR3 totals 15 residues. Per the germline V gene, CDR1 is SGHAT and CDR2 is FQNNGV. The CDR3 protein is CASSLVFRDTGEQYF. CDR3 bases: TGTGCCAGCAGCTTGGTCTTCCGGGACACGGGCGAGCAGTACTTC.

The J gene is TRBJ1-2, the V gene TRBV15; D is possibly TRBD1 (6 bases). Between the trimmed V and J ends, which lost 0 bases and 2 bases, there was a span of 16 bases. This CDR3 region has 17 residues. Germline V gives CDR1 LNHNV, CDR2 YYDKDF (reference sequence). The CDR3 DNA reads TGTGCCACCAGCAGAGATGCAACAGGGATCGAAAACTATGGCTACACCTTC. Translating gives CATSRDATGIENYGYTF. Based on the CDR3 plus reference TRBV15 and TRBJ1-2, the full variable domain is DAMVIQNPRYQVTQFGKPVTLSCSQTLNHNVMYWYQQKSSQAPKLLFHYYDKDFNNEADTPDNFQSRRPNTSFCFLDIRSPGLGDTAMYLCATSRDATGIENYGYTFGSGTRLTVV.

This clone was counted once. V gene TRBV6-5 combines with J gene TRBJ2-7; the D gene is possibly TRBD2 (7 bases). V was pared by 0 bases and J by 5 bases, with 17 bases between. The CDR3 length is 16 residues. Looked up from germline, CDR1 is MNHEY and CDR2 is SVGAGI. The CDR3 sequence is CASSYSRGGRRDEQYF. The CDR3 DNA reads TGTGCCAGCAGTTACTCGAGGGGGGGCAGGAGGGACGAGCAGTACTTC.

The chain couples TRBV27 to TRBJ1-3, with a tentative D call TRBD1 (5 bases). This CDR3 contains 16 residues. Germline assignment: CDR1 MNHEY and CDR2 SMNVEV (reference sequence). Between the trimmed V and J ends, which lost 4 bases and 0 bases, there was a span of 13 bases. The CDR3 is CASSYRAGISGNTIYF. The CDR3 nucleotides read TGTGCCAGCAGTTACCGAGCAGGGATCTCTGGAAACACCATATATTTT.

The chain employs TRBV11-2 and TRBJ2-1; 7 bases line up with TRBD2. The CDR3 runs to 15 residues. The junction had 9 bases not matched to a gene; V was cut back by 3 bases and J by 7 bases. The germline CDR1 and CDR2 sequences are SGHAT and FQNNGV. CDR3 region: CASSFREVGRNEQFF. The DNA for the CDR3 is TGTGCCAGCAGCTTTCGGGAGGTCGGTAGGAATGAGCAGTTCTTC.

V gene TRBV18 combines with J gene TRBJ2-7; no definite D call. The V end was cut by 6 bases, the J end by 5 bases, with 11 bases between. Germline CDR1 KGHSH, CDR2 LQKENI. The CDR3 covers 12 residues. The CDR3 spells CASSENRDEQYF. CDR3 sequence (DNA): TGTGCCAGCTCCGAAAACCGGGACGAGCAGTACTTC. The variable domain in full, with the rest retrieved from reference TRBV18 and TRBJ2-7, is NAGVMQNPRHLVRRRGQEARLRCSPMKGHSHVYWYRQLPEEGLKFMVYLQKENIIDESGMPKERFSAEFPKEGPSILRIQQVVRGDSAAYFCASSENRDEQYFGPGTRLTVT.

The CDR3 coding sequence is TGTGCCAGCAGCTTGGCAGCGGGAGTGTATGAGACCCAGTACTTC. This encodes CASSLAAGVYETQYF. V gene TRBV5-4 combines with J gene TRBJ2-5; 8 bases match TRBD2. CDR3 size: 15 residues. The germline CDR1 and CDR2 sequences are SGHNT and YYREEE (reference sequence). J lost 5 bases, V lost 0 bases, and 6 bases had no gene match.

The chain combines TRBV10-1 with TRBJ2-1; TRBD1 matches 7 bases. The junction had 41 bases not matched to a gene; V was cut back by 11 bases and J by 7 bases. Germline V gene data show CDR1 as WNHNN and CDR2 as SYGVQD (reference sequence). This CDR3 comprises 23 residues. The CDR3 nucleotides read TGCGCCGTCCTTCATAGATCGGGACAGAAGAGAAGCGCCGGACCCCCCGTACCTAATGAGCAGTTCTTC. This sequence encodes CAVLHRSGQKRSAGPPVPNEQFF.

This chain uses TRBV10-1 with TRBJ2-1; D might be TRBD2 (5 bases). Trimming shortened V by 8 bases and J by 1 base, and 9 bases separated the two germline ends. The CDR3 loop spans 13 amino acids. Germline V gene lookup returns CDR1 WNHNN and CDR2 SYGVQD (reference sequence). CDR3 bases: TGCGCCAGCTCGGCGGGTTCCTACAATGAGCAGTTCTTC. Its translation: CASSAGSYNEQFF.

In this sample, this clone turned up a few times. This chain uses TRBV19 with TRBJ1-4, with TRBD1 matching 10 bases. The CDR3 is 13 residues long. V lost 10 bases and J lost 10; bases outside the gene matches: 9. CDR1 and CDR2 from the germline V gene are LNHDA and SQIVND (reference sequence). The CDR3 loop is CATLDRGGGKLFF. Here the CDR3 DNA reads TGTGCCACCCTGGACAGGGGGGGCGGAAAACTGTTTTTT.

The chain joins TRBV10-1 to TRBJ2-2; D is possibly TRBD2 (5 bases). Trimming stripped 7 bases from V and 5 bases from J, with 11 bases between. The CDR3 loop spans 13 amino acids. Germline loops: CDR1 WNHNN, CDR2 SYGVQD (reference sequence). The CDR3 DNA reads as TGCGCCAGCACCCAACGGGAAACCGGGGAGCTGTTTTTT. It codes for CASTQRETGELFF.

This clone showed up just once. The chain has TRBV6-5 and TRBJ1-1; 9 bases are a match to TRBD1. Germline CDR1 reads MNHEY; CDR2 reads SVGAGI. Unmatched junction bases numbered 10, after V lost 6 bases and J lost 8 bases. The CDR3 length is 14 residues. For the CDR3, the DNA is TGTGCCAGCAGCCAGGACAGGGGATCGTGGGAAGCTTTCTTT. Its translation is CASSQDRGSWEAFF.

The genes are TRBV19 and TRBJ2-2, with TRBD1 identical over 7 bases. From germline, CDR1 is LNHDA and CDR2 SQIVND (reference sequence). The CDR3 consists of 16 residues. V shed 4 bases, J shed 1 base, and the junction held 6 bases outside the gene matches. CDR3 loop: CASSTARQGNTGELFF. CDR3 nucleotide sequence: TGTGCCAGTAGTACCGCGAGACAGGGGAACACCGGGGAGCTGTTTTTT.

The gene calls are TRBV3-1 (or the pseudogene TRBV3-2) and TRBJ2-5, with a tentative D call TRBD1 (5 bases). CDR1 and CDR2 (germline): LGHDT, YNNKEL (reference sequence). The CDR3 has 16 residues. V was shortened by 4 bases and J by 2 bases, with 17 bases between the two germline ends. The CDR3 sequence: CASSLWAKPGQETQYF. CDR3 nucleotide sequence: TGTGCCAGCAGCCTATGGGCCAAGCCAGGGCAAGAGACCCAGTACTTC.

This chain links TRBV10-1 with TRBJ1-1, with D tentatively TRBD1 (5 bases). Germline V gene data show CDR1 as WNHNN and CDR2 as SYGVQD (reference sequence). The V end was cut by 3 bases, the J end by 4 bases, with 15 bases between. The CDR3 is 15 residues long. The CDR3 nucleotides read TGCGCCAGCAGTGATTACGCCTGGGGCCCCACTGAAGCTTTCTTT. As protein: CASSDYAWGPTEAFF.

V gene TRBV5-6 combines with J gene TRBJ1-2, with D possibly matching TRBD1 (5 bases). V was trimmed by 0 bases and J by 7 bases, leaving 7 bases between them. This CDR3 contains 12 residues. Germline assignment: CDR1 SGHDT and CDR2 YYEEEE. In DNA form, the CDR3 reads TGTGCCAGCAGCTTGGAGGGGTTTGGCTACACCTTC. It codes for CASSLEGFGYTF.

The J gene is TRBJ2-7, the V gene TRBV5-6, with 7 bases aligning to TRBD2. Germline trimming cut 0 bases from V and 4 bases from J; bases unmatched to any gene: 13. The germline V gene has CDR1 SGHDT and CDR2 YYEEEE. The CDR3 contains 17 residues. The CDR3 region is CASSLDGGGPLFYEQYF. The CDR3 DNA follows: TGTGCCAGCAGCTTGGATGGGGGAGGGCCGTTATTTTACGAGCAGTACTTC.

This CDR3 reads CASSPALGSYNEQFF. The CDR3 nucleotides read TGTGCCAGCAGCCCCGCGCTCGGGTCCTACAATGAGCAGTTCTTC. V is TRBV9 and J is TRBJ2-1; D remains unclear. CDR1 and CDR2 from the germline V gene are SGDLS and YYNGEE. This CDR3 comprises 15 residues. The V end lost 4 bases, the J end lost 1 base, and 12 bases lay between the germline ends.

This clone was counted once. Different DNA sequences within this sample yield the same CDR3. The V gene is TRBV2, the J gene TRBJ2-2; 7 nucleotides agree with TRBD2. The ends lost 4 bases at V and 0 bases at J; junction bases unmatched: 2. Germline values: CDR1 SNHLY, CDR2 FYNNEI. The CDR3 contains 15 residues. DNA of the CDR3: TGTGCCAGCAGTGGGAGCGGGACGAACACCGGGGAGCTGTTTTTT. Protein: CASSGSGTNTGELFF.

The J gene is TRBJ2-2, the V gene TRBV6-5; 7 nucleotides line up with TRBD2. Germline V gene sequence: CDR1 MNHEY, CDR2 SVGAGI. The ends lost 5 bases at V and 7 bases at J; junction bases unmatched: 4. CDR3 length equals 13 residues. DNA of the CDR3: TGTGCCAGCAGTCGCAGGGAGGGCGGGGAGCTGTTTTTT. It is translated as CASSRREGGELFF.

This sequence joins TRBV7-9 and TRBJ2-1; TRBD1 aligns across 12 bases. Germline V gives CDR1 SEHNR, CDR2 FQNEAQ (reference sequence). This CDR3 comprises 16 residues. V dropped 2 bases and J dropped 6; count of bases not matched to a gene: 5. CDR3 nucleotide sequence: TGTGCCAGCAGCTTATTCCGGGACAGGGGGCTCAATGAGCAGTTCTTC. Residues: CASSLFRDRGLNEQFF.